These T cell receptor beta chains were read from a single sample in a study of regulatory T cells in long-lasting Graves disease. MiXCR, run by TCRdb on the multiplex PCR reads, gives a single entry per CDR3 protein. Found here are a few hundred thousand distinct CDR3 sequences, about 20% of them singletons; the top ten hold approximately 28%. This specimen was peripheral blood mononuclear cells (PBMCs), taken when the disease was refractory, from a patient treated with antithyroid drugs. These receptors were taken from a female donor with Graves disease. Each CDR3 is given with its conserved first and last residue.

v_gene: TRBV28; len: 15; CDR3aa: CASSLAAAQYNEQFF
v_gene: TRBV6-2/TRBV6-3; len: 15; CDR3aa: CASSYSTGTGDTIYF
v_gene: TRBV30; len: 15; CDR3aa: CAWSVRNRPNTEAFF
v_gene: TRBV5-1; len: 14; CDR3aa: CASSQRGSKNIQYF
v_gene: TRBV24-1; len: 12; CDR3aa: CATGQNDQPQHF
v_gene: TRBV30; len: 15; CDR3aa: CAWSSGGTGANVLTF
v_gene: TRBV19; len: 16; CDR3aa: CARTLLTASTNEKLFF
v_gene: TRBV6-5; len: 16; CDR3aa: CASSSKQGFIGNTIYF
v_gene: TRBV18; len: 15; CDR3aa: CASSPQRGGNTEAFF
v_gene: TRBV10-3; len: 13; CDR3aa: CAIRPGSAYEQYF
v_gene: TRBV16; len: 13; CDR3aa: CASRQGGNTEAFF
v_gene: TRBV19; len: 14; CDR3aa: CASSLQPNTGELFF
v_gene: TRBV5-1; len: 12; CDR3aa: CASSPGPSEQYF
v_gene: TRBV6-2/TRBV6-3; len: 16; CDR3aa: CASSYSFGGSSYEQYF
v_gene: TRBV5-1; len: 14; CDR3aa: CASSLEAGVETQYF
v_gene: TRBV10-3; len: 15; CDR3aa: CAISPGPRSSYEQYF
v_gene: TRBV7-9; len: 11; CDR3aa: CASSPGFEAFF
v_gene: TRBV12-3/TRBV12-4; len: 15; CDR3aa: CASRPRQGSHNEQFF